This T cell receptor (beta chain) was obtained from a study of beta chain features in type 1 diabetes. Study details: Sorted cells from all samples, numbering 107,917,701, were examined.

This clone was seen a handful of times. Its antigen remains unidentified. From germline, CDR1 is SEHNR and CDR2 FQNEAQ (reference sequence). The CDR3 consists of 11 residues. Losses at the gene ends were 4 bases for V and 9 bases for J; bases not matched to a gene: 1. Every bit of the isolated RNA underwent reverse transcription, so sequencing read expressed TCRB transcripts. The study sequenced naive, central memory and regulatory T cell samples to an average of about 3.8 million reads. This table comes from immunoSEQ multiplex PCR, and its TCRdb copy is limited to in-frame clones, with some not included. Of around 140,000 clones in the sample, 7.5% to 9.5% were seen once. Overall study findings and caveats: For Type 1 diabetes patients, all four CD4+ subsets carried TCRB CDR3s that were moderately but significantly shorter.

Each of the sorted populations had a purity greater than 95%. The chain joins TRBV7-9 to TRBJ2-5; TRBD2 agrees at 8 bases. The origin of this receptor is a man aged 30 to 39 with type 1 diabetes. The sample taken for sequencing was central memory CD4+ T cells from blood. Written as DNA, the CDR3 is TGTGCCAGCAGCTCTAGCGGGTCCCAGTACTTC. This gives the protein CASSSSGSQYF.